This T cell receptor beta chain was sequenced in a study of blood T cell repertoires in COVID-19. Germline V gene sequence: CDR1 SQVTM, CDR2 ANQGSEA. V lost 0 bases to trimming and J lost 3 bases, with 14 bases between them. This CDR3 region has 15 residues. TCRdb's copy holds only in-frame clones and misses some; the assay was immunoSEQ multiplex PCR. Of about 250,000 clones listed, over 75% are singletons. The chain links TRBV29-1 to TRBJ1-2, with a possible D match to TRBD1 (6 bases). Source material: peripheral blood. This sequence originates from a woman in her forties who had recovered from COVID-19. The CDR3 spells CSVEDARGTHYGYTF. The DNA of the CDR3 is TGCAGCGTTGAAGATGCCAGGGGAACCCACTATGGCTACACCTTC.